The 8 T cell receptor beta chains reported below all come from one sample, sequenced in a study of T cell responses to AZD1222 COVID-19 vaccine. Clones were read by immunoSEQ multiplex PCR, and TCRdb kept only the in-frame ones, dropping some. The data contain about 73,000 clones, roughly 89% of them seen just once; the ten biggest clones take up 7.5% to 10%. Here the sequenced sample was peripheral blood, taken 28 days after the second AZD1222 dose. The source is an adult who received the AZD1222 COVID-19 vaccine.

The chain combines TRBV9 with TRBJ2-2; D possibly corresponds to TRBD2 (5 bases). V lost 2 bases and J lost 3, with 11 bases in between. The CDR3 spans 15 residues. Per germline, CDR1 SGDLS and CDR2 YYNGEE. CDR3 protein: CASSVLAVDTGELFF. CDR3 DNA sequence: TGTGCCAGCAGCGTCCTAGCTGTAGACACCGGGGAGCTGTTTTTT. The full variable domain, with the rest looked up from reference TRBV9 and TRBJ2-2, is DSGVTQTPKHLITATGQRVTLRCSPRSGDLSVYWYQQSLDQGLQFLIQYYNGEERAKGNILERFSAQQFPDLHSELNLSSLELGDSALYFCASSVLAVDTGELFFGEGSRLTVL.

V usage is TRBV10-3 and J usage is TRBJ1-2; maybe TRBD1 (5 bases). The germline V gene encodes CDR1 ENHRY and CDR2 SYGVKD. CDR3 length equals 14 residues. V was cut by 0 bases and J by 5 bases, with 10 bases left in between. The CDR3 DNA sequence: TGTGCCATCAGTGAGTCAGGGGCCGCGTATGGCTACACCTTC. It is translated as CAISESGAAYGYTF.

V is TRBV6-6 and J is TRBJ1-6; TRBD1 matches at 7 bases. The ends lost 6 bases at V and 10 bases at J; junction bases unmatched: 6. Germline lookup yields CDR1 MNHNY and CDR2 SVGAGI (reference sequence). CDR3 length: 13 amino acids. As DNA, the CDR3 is TGTGCCAGCAGGCGTACAGGGGACTCACCCCTCCACTTT. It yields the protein CASRRTGDSPLHF.

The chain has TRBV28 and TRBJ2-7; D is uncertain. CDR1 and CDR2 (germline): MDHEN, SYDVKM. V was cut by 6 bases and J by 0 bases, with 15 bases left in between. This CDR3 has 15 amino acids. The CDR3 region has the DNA TGTGCCAGCAGATCGCCGCCACCGATCTCCTACGAGCAGTACTTC. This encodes CASRSPPPISYEQYF.

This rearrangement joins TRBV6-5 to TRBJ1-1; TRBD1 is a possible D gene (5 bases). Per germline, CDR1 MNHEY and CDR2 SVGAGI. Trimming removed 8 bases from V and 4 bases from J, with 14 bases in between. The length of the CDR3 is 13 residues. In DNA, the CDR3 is TGTGCCAGCGGGGGTGGGGTACTCACTGAAGCTTTCTTT. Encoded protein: CASGGGVLTEAFF.

The DNA for the CDR3 is TGTGCCACCAGTGATCTCGGTCAGCCCCAGCATTTT. As protein: CATSDLGQPQHF. J is TRBJ1-5 and V is TRBV24-1, with unresolved D. CDR3 length: 12 amino acids. The germline CDR1 and CDR2 sequences are KGHDR and SFDVKD. Trimming took off 3 bases at V and 6 bases at J, with 5 bases between the two ends.

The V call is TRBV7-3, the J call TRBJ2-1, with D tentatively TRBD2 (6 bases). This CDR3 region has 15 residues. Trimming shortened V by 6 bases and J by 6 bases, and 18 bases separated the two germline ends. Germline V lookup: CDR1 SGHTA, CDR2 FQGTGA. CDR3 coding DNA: TGTGCCAGCAGTCCTGGCGGGGCATCAAGCAATGAGCAGTTCTTC. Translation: CASSPGGASSNEQFF.

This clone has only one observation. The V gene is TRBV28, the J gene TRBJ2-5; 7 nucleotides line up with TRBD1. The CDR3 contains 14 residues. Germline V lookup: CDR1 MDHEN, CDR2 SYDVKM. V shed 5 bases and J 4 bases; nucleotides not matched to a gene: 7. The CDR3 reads CASSRRQGPETQYF. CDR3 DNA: TGTGCCAGCAGTCGTCGACAGGGCCCAGAGACCCAGTACTTC.